The present entry profiles one TCR beta chain with its context. Its antigen is unknown. These data are taken from a study of T cell responses to AZD1222 COVID-19 vaccine. Here immunoSEQ multiplex PCR was the method, and the copy in TCRdb shows in-frame clones only, minus some. Of 120,000 to 150,000 clones in the sample, more than 70% are singletons; the top ten hold approximately 1.8%. Study-wide findings and caveats: The study found Spike-specific TCR breadth and depth rose after two AZD1222 doses.

The receptor's source is an adult who received the AZD1222 COVID-19 vaccine. Sequenced material: peripheral blood, taken 28 days after the second AZD1222 dose.

As DNA, the CDR3 is TGTGCCAGCAGTCCAACAGGGGGGAGAGTTTATGGCTACACCTTC. It specifies CASSPTGGRVYGYTF. V usage is TRBV6-2 or TRBV6-3 and J usage is TRBJ1-2; 8 nucleotides line up with TRBD1. This CDR3 comprises 15 residues. Per germline, CDR1 MNHEY and CDR2 SVGEGT. V was clipped by 5 bases and J by 5 bases; unmatched bases: 10.